Listed below are T cell receptor beta chains from one sample, sequenced in a study of T cells in Graves' hyperthyroidism and ophthalmopathy. TCRdb analysed the multiplex PCR reads with MiXCR anew, one entry per CDR3 protein. The sample lists about 200,000 distinct CDR3 sequences, around 19% seen once, with roughly two fifths in the top ten. The specimen was blood. Every receptor here comes from a middle-aged man with Graves' hyperthyroidism. CDR3s include the opening cysteine and the closing phenylalanine or tryptophan. A D gene is named only where the DNA matches it firmly. Clone size is stated in some rows and not others, as once, few, many or a class when expanded.

CDR3	DNA	D	V	J	size
CASSTRGKDQPQHF	TGTGCCAGCAGTACAAGGGGTAAGGATCAGCCCCAGCATTTT	.	TRBV6-2/TRBV6-3	TRBJ1-5	many
CASSLNGLGGDVNSPLHF	TGTGCCAGCAGCTTAAACGGGCTCGGGGGCGATGTCAATTCACCCCTCCACTTT	.	TRBV7-2	TRBJ1-6	many
CASTKGLAGGTDTQYF	TGTGCCAGTACCAAAGGACTAGCGGGGGGCACAGATACGCAGTATTTT	TRBD2	TRBV19	TRBJ2-3	many
CASSWEPTNTDTQYF	TGTGCCAGCAGTTGGGAGCCAACAAACACAGATACGCAGTATTTT	.	TRBV6-5	TRBJ2-3	.
CASTYGFGGRGETQYF	TGTGCCAGCACCTACGGGTTTGGCGGGAGAGGAGAGACCCAGTACTTC	TRBD2	TRBV6-2/TRBV6-3	TRBJ2-5	.
CASSPDRADEQFF	TGTGCCAGCAGTCCCGACAGGGCGGATGAGCAGTTCTTC	TRBD1	TRBV6-2/TRBV6-3	TRBJ2-1	many
CASMGVSWEQYF	TGTGCCAGTATGGGGGTTTCCTGGGAGCAGTACTTC	.	TRBV19	TRBJ2-7	once
CASSVDSNEQFF	TGTGCCAGCAGCGTAGATAGCAATGAGCAGTTCTTC	.	TRBV9	TRBJ2-1	many
CSARGPVSGNTIYF	TGCAGTGCTAGAGGACCGGTCTCTGGAAACACCATATATTTT	.	TRBV20-1	TRBJ1-3	many
CASMPGNKYQETQYF	TGTGCTAGCATGCCGGGAAATAAGTACCAAGAGACCCAGTACTTC	.	TRBV27	TRBJ2-5	few
CAISDSRGNNEQFF	TGTGCCATCAGTGATTCCCGGGGCAACAATGAGCAGTTCTTC	.	TRBV10-3	TRBJ2-1	few
CASSMQMNTGELFF	TGTGCCAGCTCAATGCAGATGAACACCGGGGAGCTGTTTTTT	.	TRBV18	TRBJ2-2	.
CSETSGSYNEQFF	TGCAGCGAGACTAGCGGCTCTTACAATGAGCAGTTCTTC	TRBD2	TRBV29-1	TRBJ2-1	.
CAIRDPGGTSGNTIYF	TGTGCCATCAGGGATCCAGGGGGTACCTCTGGAAACACCATATATTTT	TRBD1	TRBV7-2	TRBJ1-3	.
CASRTTGTGVYEQYF	TGTGCCAGCAGGACCACCGGGACAGGGGTGTACGAGCAGTACTTC	TRBD1	TRBV28	TRBJ2-7	many